What follows are 32 T cell receptor beta chains derived from one specimen sequenced in a study of early T cells in non-severe SARS-CoV-2 infection (dated by TCRdb to 2020 to 2022). Library method: 5' RACE. Data came from a NextSeq 500. The raw public data were reprocessed by TCRdb itself: fastp quality trimming at Q25, MiXCR clonotype calling, in-frame beta chains only. When rows share a CDR3 protein, they turn into one entry using the most common DNA and genes. Present in this sample are tens of thousands of distinct CDR3 sequences, around 12% of which were seen just once. Approximately 4.9% of the sample rests with the top ten. Sequencing was done on a sample of whole blood. These receptors came from an adult who was a healthcare worker with PCR-confirmed SARS-CoV-2 infection or an uninfected control (not recorded which).

There are many counts of this clonotype. V and J are TRBV15 and TRBJ2-5; TRBD2 matches 7 bases. J lost 5 bases, V lost 3 bases, and 6 bases had no gene match. The CDR3 has 14 amino acids. Germline V gene data show CDR1 as LNHNV and CDR2 as YYDKDF (reference sequence). The CDR3: CATSSSNGGETQYF. CDR3 DNA: TGTGCCACCAGCAGCTCTAACGGGGGGGAGACCCAGTACTTC.

The rearrangement links TRBV6-5 to TRBJ1-1; a weak D match, TRBD1 (6 bases). CDR1 MNHEY and CDR2 SVGAGI come from the germline V gene. The CDR3 extends over 13 amino acids. The V end was cut by 0 bases, the J end by 11 bases, with 13 bases between. CDR3 nucleotide sequence: TGTGCCAGCAGTTACTCGAGGGGGGGTGAGGCTTTCTTT. It encodes CASSYSRGGEAFF.

A word on this clonotype: At one of its ends the junction is not consistent with the germline gene, which may arise from a read error. In DNA form, the CDR3 reads TGTGCCAGCAGTTACTCCGACCGGTCCACCTACGCGCAGTACTTC. Its protein is CASSYSDRSTYAQYF. The rearrangement uses TRBV6-5 and TRBJ2-7; D call uncertain. The CDR3 totals 15 residues. Germline loops: CDR1 MNHEY, CDR2 SVGAGI.

This clonotype was counted between two and nine times. An end of the junction differs from the germline gene, which may be a read error. The rearrangement joins TRBV5-1 to TRBJ1-1; TRBD1 aligns across 7 bases. The germline V gene has CDR1 SGHRS and CDR2 YFSETQ. This CDR3 region has 12 residues. The CDR3 spells CASSYRGIEVFF. The CDR3 nucleotides read TGCGCCAGCAGCTACAGGGGCATCGAAGTTTTCTTT.

V and J are TRBV2 and TRBJ1-2; possibly TRBD1 for D (5 bases). Trimming left V 3 bases short and J 0 bases short, with 11 bases between. The CDR3 extends over 15 amino acids. CDR1 SNHLY and CDR2 FYNNEI come from the germline V gene. CDR3 sequence reads: CASSDLPGTNYGYTF. CDR3 in DNA: TGTGCCAGCAGTGATTTGCCAGGGACTAACTATGGCTACACCTTC.

In this sample, this clonotype turned up a few times. V gene TRBV19 combines with J gene TRBJ1-2; D is unresolved. Germline CDR1 LNHDA, CDR2 SQIVND (reference sequence). This CDR3 is built from 12 residues. Trimming stripped 4 bases from V and 6 bases from J, with 9 bases between. As DNA, the CDR3 is TGTGCCAGTAGTACCCCCGGAGATGGCTACACCTTC. Its translation is CASSTPGDGYTF.

The chain recombines TRBV28 with TRBJ1-2, with D possibly being TRBD1 (6 bases). The CDR3 loop spans 14 amino acids. Trimming took 4 bases from V and 2 from J, leaving 11 bases between them. Germline CDR1 reads MDHEN; CDR2 reads SYDVKM. The DNA of the CDR3 is TGTGCCAGCAGTTCCGGACAGACCAACTATGGCTACACCTTC. It encodes CASSSGQTNYGYTF.

This clonotype was seen many times. J is TRBJ2-1 and V is TRBV11-2, with D uncertain. CDR1 and CDR2 from the germline V gene are SGHAT and FQNNGV. The CDR3 runs to 14 residues. V was clipped by 5 bases and J by 6 bases, with 14 bases between them. In DNA form, the CDR3 reads TGTGCCAGCAGCCCAATCCGGAGTACCAATGAGCAGTTCTTC. Its translation is CASSPIRSTNEQFF.

This clonotype was picked up a small number of times. The CDR3 nucleotides are TGTGCCATCAGCGGGACTAGCGGACAAGAGACCCAGTACTTC. Translating gives CAISGTSGQETQYF. The chain couples TRBV10-3 to TRBJ2-5, with TRBD2 matching over 11 bases. Germline V lookup: CDR1 ENHRY, CDR2 SYGVKD. After removal of 6 bases from V and 2 bases from J, the junction contained 2 bases not matched to a gene. The CDR3 loop spans 14 amino acids.

This chain links TRBV7-9 with TRBJ2-1, with TRBD2 matching over 15 bases. The ends lost 1 base at V and 9 bases at J; junction bases unmatched: 10. Germline lookup yields CDR1 SEHNR and CDR2 FQNEAQ (reference sequence). CDR3 length: 18 residues. The CDR3 DNA reads TGTGCCAGCAGCTTAGTTTGGACTAGCGGGAGGGCCTCTCTTGAGCAGTTCTTC. It specifies CASSLVWTSGRASLEQFF.

CDR3 nucleotides: TGTGCCAGCAGCCCCGGCCCGGGGACTAACTATGGCTACACCTTC. Protein product: CASSPGPGTNYGYTF. The chain employs TRBV7-6 and TRBJ1-2; D is unresolved. The V gene lost 5 bases and the J gene lost 0 bases, with 13 bases spanning the gap. Per the germline V gene, CDR1 is SGHVS and CDR2 is FNYEAQ. This CDR3 spans 15 amino acids. Full variable domain (remainder filled in from reference TRBV7-6 and TRBJ1-2): GAGVSQSPRYKVTKRGQDVALRCDPISGHVSLYWYRQALGQGPEFLTYFNYEAQQDKSGLPNDRFSAERPEGSISTLTIQRTEQRDSAMYRCASSPGPGTNYGYTFGSGTRLTVV.

This clonotype was observed at least ten times. V is TRBV28 and J is TRBJ1-2; D unclear. Trimming cost V 6 bases and J 2 bases, with 10 bases left between them. The CDR3 loop spans 13 amino acids. Per germline, CDR1 MDHEN and CDR2 SYDVKM. CDR3 residues: CASRLGLNYGYTF. DNA for the CDR3: TGTGCCAGCAGGCTGGGCCTAAACTATGGCTACACCTTC.

The rearrangement joins TRBV20-1 to TRBJ2-5; D remains ambiguous. The germline V gene has CDR1 DFQATT and CDR2 SNEGSKA (reference sequence). The CDR3 runs to 11 residues. The germline V and J ends were trimmed by 1 base and 4 bases, with 4 bases remaining between them. The CDR3 nucleotides are TGCAGTGCTAGAGTTGGAGAGACCCAGTACTTC. Its translation: CSARVGETQYF.

This clonotype was picked up a small number of times. This chain links TRBV3-1 with TRBJ1-1; D might be TRBD1 (6 bases). In germline, CDR1 is LGHDT, CDR2 YNNKEL (reference sequence). The V end lost 1 base, the J end lost 1 base, and 7 bases lay between the germline ends. CDR3 length equals 14 residues. CDR3 sequence: CASSQGQENTEAFF. The CDR3 nucleotides read TGTGCCAGCAGCCAAGGACAGGAGAACACTGAAGCTTTCTTT.

The chain is built from TRBV20-1 and TRBJ2-5; 12 positions agree with TRBD2. The CDR3 sequence is 11 residues long. After removal of 6 bases from V and 10 bases from J, the junction contained 3 bases not matched to a gene. The germline V gene encodes CDR1 DFQATT and CDR2 SNEGSKA (reference sequence). The CDR3 protein is CSALAGGHQYF. The CDR3, as DNA: TGCAGTGCGCTAGCGGGGGGGCACCAGTACTTC.

Comments on this clonotype: One base away lies a much larger clone, so this may be a sequencing read error. DNA for the CDR3: TGTGCCAGCAGTCCCGGGGGGGCGGGGTGGGGCACTGAAGCTTTCTTT. Amino acid sequence: CASSPGGAGWGTEAFF. The gene calls are TRBV12-3 or TRBV12-4 and TRBJ1-1; weak D call: TRBD1 (6 bases). Trimming cost V 5 bases and J 4 bases, with 20 bases left between them. The CDR3 is 16 amino acids.

This clonotype was seen a handful of times. This chain uses TRBV6-5 with TRBJ2-7, with D perhaps matching TRBD1 or TRBD2 (7 bases each). This CDR3 region has 12 residues. V dropped 6 bases and J dropped 7 bases, with 13 bases sitting between them. Germline values: CDR1 MNHEY, CDR2 SVGAGI. CDR3 DNA: TGTGCCAGCAGCCCAGGGGGGGGAGAGCAGTACTTC. Its protein is CASSPGGGEQYF.

The chain combines TRBV2 with TRBJ2-4, with TRBD2 matching over 8 bases. The CDR3 extends over 12 amino acids. J gave up 11 bases and V 6 bases, and 6 bases lay outside the gene matches. Germline V gene sequence: CDR1 SNHLY, CDR2 FYNNEI. The CDR3 protein is CASRRGLVFQYF. CDR3 coding DNA: TGTGCCAGCAGGAGGGGACTAGTCTTTCAGTACTTC.

This clonotype was recorded at least ten times. The rearrangement links TRBV5-1 to TRBJ1-1, with TRBD1 as a possible D gene (5 bases). CDR3 length equals 14 residues. CDR1 and CDR2 from the germline V gene are SGHRS and YFSETQ. The V end was cut by 1 base, the J end by 0 bases, with 7 bases between. The CDR3 nucleotides are TGCGCCAGCAGCTTGTCCAGGGTGAACACTGAAGCTTTCTTT. Protein: CASSLSRVNTEAFF. Combining the CDR3 with reference TRBV5-1 and TRBJ1-1 gives the whole variable domain KAGVTQTPRYLIKTRGQQVTLSCSPISGHRSVSWYQQTPGQGLQFLFEYFSETQRNKGNFPGRFSGRQFSNSRSEMNVSTLELGDSALYLCASSLSRVNTEAFFGQGTRLTVV.

This clonotype came up many times. The V and J genes are TRBV3-1 and TRBJ1-2; no clear D. This CDR3 contains 14 residues. Germline CDR1 LGHDT, CDR2 YNNKEL (reference sequence). V was cut by 0 bases and J by 8 bases, with 13 bases left in between. The CDR3 nucleotides read TGTGCCAGCAGCCAAGATACGGGCCCAAGCGGCTACACCTTC. It yields the protein CASSQDTGPSGYTF.

V usage is TRBV5-6 and J usage is TRBJ2-7; D may be TRBD2 (5 bases). Germline V gives CDR1 SGHDT, CDR2 YYEEEE. The CDR3 has 15 residues. V was shortened by 4 bases and J by 5 bases, with 19 bases between the two germline ends. CDR3 bases: TGTGCCAGCAGCATCTTCTTACTAGATGGAGACGAGCAGTACTTC. Protein product: CASSIFLLDGDEQYF. Full variable domain (missing parts from reference TRBV5-6 and TRBJ2-7): DAGVTQSPTHLIKTRGQQVTLRCSPKSGHDTVSWYQQALGQGPQFIFQYYEEEERQRGNFPDRFSGHQFPNYSSELNVNALLLGDSALYLCASSIFLLDGDEQYFGPGTRLTVT.

This clonotype has more than one count but fewer than ten. The chain combines TRBV4-2 with TRBJ2-2, with D tentatively TRBD1 (6 bases). V was cut by 4 bases and J by 4 bases, with 16 bases left in between. The germline gives CDR1 LGHNA, CDR2 YNFKEQ. CDR3 size: 16 residues. CDR3 in amino acids: CASSREGGFITGELFF. In DNA form, the CDR3 reads TGTGCCAGCAGCCGTGAAGGGGGATTCATCACCGGGGAGCTGTTTTTT.

There are many counts of this clonotype. The gene calls are TRBV20-1 and TRBJ1-5; D perhaps matches TRBD1 (5 bases). Trimming removed 0 bases from V and 4 bases from J, with 13 bases in between. Germline loops: CDR1 DFQATT, CDR2 SNEGSKA (reference sequence). The CDR3 spans 15 residues. CDR3 DNA: TGCAGTGCTAGAGATCCGGGCAGGGTGAATCAGCCCCAGCATTTT. It yields the protein CSARDPGRVNQPQHF.

This clonotype has more than one count but fewer than ten. This chain links TRBV3-1 with TRBJ2-1, with 13 bases aligning to TRBD2. Germline trimming cut 2 bases from V and 1 base from J; bases unmatched to any gene: 8. This CDR3 contains 19 residues. Germline CDR1 is LGHDT and CDR2 is YNNKEL (reference sequence). The CDR3 loop is CASSQSWTSGRGSYNEQFF. CDR3 coding DNA: TGTGCCAGCAGCCAATCCTGGACTAGCGGGAGAGGGTCCTACAATGAGCAGTTCTTC.

This clonotype has a handful of counts. The chain recombines TRBV20-1 with TRBJ2-7, with D possibly matching TRBD2 (5 bases). V lost 2 bases and J lost 3, with 11 bases in between. Germline CDR1 and CDR2: DFQATT and SNEGSKA (reference sequence). The CDR3 is 13 amino acids. CDR3 protein: CSARRLAYYEQYF. For the CDR3, the DNA is TGCAGTGCTAGACGTCTAGCATACTACGAGCAGTACTTC.

The V call is TRBV7-3, the J call TRBJ2-3; 8 bases map to TRBD1. The CDR3 loop spans 16 amino acids. Trimming at V came to 4 bases and at J to 1 base, leaving 7 bases not matched to a gene. In germline, CDR1 is SGHTA, CDR2 FQGTGA. CDR3 sequence: CASSSREQGGTDTQYF. CDR3 DNA sequence: TGTGCCAGCAGCTCGAGGGAACAGGGGGGCACAGATACGCAGTATTTT.

This clonotype has ten or more counts. The V call is TRBV19, the J call TRBJ2-3; D is possibly TRBD1 or TRBD2 (5 bases each). The CDR3 contains 15 residues. Trimming cost V 4 bases and J 4 bases, with 15 bases left between them. The germline CDR1 and CDR2 sequences are LNHDA and SQIVND (reference sequence). The CDR3 region has the DNA TGTGCCAGTAGTAGCCGGGGCCGCGTTTCAGATACGCAGTATTTT. Translation: CASSSRGRVSDTQYF.

This clonotype was recorded a few times. This chain joins TRBV3-1 and TRBJ2-7; 15 positions agree with TRBD2. J was trimmed by 7 bases and V by 0 bases; bases with no gene match: 10. CDR1 and CDR2 (germline): LGHDT, YNNKEL (reference sequence). The CDR3 totals 18 residues. CDR3 residues: CASSQDRTSGGALEEQYF. For the CDR3, the DNA is TGTGCCAGCAGCCAAGATCGGACTAGCGGGGGGGCCCTCGAGGAGCAGTACTTC.

This chain joins TRBV19 and TRBJ2-1; D may correspond to TRBD1 or TRBD2 (7 bases each). V lost 6 bases and J lost 2, with 20 bases in between. The CDR3 is 17 amino acids. CDR1 is LNHDA and CDR2 is SQIVND in the germline V gene (reference sequence). CDR3 sequence: CASSDGRGGRTYNEQFF. In DNA form, the CDR3 reads TGTGCCAGTAGCGACGGCAGGGGGGGGCGTACCTACAATGAGCAGTTCTTC.

V usage is TRBV7-2 and J usage is TRBJ1-1, with 7 bases lining up with TRBD1. V was pared by 4 bases and J by 9 bases, with 5 bases of the junction left unmatched. The CDR3 totals 12 residues. Germline CDR1 reads SGHTA; CDR2 reads FQGNSA. CDR3 loop: CASSSRQGKAFF. The CDR3, as DNA: TGTGCCAGCAGCTCCCGACAGGGTAAAGCTTTCTTT.

This clonotype has ten or more counts. V and J are TRBV7-9 and TRBJ1-2; D is unresolved. V gave up 6 bases and J gave up 2 bases, with 10 bases separating them. The germline gives CDR1 SEHNR, CDR2 FQNEAQ (reference sequence). The length of the CDR3 is 13 residues. In nucleotides, the CDR3 is TGTGCCAGCAGTACGGAACACAACTATGGCTACACCTTC. Residues: CASSTEHNYGYTF.

This clonotype was seen at least ten times. This chain links TRBV6-1 with TRBJ2-2, with 8 positions matching TRBD1. The V gene's germline CDR1 is MNHNS and CDR2 SASEGT. The length of the CDR3 is 15 residues. V shed 4 bases and J 3 bases; nucleotides not matched to a gene: 4. CDR3 protein: CASSVDRADTGELFF. The CDR3 nucleotides read TGTGCCAGCAGTGTGGACAGGGCGGACACCGGGGAGCTGTTTTTT.